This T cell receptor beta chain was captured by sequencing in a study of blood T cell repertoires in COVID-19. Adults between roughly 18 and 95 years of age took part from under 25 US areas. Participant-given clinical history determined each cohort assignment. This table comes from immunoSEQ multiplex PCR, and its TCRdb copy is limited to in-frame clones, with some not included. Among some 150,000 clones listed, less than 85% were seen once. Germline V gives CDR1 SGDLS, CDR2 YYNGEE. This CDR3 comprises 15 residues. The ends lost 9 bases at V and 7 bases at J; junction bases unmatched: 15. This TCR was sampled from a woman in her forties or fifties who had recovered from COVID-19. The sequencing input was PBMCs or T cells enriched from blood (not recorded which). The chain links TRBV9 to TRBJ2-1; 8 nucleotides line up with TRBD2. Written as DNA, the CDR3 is TGTGCCACCTCCCCCGGGGGGGCGGGTGGGAATGAGCAGTTCTTC. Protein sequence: CATSPGGAGGNEQFF.